The clone carrying this T cell receptor (beta chain) was detected a few times. Antigen unknown. Preparation of TCR beta libraries was done by quantitative 5'-RACE with molecular barcodes. One entry per CDR3 protein results from TCRdb running MiXCR on the 5' RACE reads. The sample carries some 120,000 distinct CDR3 sequences, roughly 15% recorded once. This sample stems from a study of CD8 T cells in ankylosing spondylitis. Study results and caveats: From matched ankylosing spondylitis synovial fluid, disease-linked clones were reportedly recovered at significantly enriched levels. CD8+ by phenotype, disease-linked clones were relatively rare in peripheral blood.

Germline-derived CDR1 and CDR2 are SGHTA and FQGTGA. The CDR3 runs to 14 residues. Trimming shortened V by 2 bases and J by 6 bases, and 13 bases separated the two germline ends. This chain links TRBV7-3 with TRBJ2-5; no clear D. Sequencing was performed on blood, either unsorted or a sorted T cell fraction (not recorded which). The TCR comes from a female donor with ankylosing spondylitis or in good health (not recorded which). As DNA, the CDR3 is TGTGCCAGCAGCTTAGGCCCCTTTGAGAAGACCCAGTACTTC. As protein: CASSLGPFEKTQYF.